Described below is a single T cell receptor beta chain sequence and its context. Its target is unknown. Each sample had two DNA replicates, about 0.5 ug blood or roughly 1.4 ug tissue. The repertoire was sequenced with immunoSEQ multiplex PCR; TCRdb's copy has only in-frame clones and lacks some. The sample shows around 30,000 clones, around 75% of them seen only once. These data come from a study of early stage breast cancer tumors. Study-wide background: Most invasive tumors, twelve of 16, were ER+/PR+/HER2-.

After removal of 3 bases from V and 3 bases from J, the junction contained 5 bases not matched to a gene. This CDR3 region has 16 residues. CDR1 is SGDLS and CDR2 is YYNGEE in the germline V gene. Study-level points and caveats: Bulk DNA sequencing of unsorted cells missed chain pairing and markers. Commonly generated sequences made up most enriched TCRB sequences shared between patients.

The source is a person in their thirties with breast cancer. The specimen sequenced was breast tumor tissue. J is TRBJ2-1 and V is TRBV9; TRBD2 matches at 11 bases. CDR3: CASSAPTSGIYNEQFF. As DNA, the CDR3 is TGTGCCAGCAGCGCCCCGACTAGCGGGATCTACAATGAGCAGTTCTTC. The full variable domain, completed using reference TRBV9 and TRBJ2-1, is DSGVTQTPKHLITATGQRVTLRCSPRSGDLSVYWYQQSLDQGLQFLIQYYNGEERAKGNILERFSAQQFPDLHSELNLSSLELGDSALYFCASSAPTSGIYNEQFFGPGTRLTVL.